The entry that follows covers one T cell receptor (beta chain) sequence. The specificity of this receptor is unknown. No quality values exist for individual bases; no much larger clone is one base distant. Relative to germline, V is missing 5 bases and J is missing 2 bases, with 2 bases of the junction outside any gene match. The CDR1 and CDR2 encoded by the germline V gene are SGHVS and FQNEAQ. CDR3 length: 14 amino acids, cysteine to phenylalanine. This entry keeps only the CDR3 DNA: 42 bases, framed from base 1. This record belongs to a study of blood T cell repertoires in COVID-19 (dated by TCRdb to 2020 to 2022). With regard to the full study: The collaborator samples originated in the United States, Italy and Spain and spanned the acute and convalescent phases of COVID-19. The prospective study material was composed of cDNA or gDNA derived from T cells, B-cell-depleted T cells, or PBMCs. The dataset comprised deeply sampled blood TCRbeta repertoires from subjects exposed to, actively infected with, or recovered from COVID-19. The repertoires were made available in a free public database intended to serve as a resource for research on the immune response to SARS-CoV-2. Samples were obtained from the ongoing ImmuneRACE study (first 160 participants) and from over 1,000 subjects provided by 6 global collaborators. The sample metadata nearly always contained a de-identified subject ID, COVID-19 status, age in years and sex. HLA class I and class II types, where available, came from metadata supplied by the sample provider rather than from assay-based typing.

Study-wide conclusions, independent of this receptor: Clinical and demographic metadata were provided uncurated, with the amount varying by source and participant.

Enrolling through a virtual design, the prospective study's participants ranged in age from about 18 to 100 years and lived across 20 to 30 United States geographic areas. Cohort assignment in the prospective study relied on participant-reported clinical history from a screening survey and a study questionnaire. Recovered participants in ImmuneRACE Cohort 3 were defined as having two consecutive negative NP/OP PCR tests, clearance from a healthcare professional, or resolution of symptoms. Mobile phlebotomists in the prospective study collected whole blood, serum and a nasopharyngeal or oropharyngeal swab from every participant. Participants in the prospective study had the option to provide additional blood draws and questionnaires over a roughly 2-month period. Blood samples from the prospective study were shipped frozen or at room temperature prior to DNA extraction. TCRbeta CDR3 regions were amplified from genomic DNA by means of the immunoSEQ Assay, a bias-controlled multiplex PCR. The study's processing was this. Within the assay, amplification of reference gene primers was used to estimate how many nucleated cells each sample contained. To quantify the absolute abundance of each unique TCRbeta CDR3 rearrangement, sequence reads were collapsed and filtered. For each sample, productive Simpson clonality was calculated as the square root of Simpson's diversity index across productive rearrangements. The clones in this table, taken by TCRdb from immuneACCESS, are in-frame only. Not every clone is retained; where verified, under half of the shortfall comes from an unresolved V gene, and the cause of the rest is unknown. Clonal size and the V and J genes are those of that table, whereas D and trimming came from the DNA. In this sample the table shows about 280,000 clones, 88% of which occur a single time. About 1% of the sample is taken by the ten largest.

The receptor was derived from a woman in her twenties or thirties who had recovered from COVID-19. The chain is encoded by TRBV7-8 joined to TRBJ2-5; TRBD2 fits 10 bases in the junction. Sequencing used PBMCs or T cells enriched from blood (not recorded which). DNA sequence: TGTGCCAGCAGCCCAGCGGGGGGGCAAGAGACCCAGTACTTC. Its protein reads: CASSPAGGQETQYF.